A single sample is the source of the 5 T cell receptor beta chains below, sequenced in a study of cytomegalovirus exposure and HLA in healthy donors. PCR involved 60 Vbeta and 13 Jbeta primers. The repertoire was sequenced with immunoSEQ multiplex PCR; TCRdb's copy has only in-frame clones and lacks some. The data contain some 180,000 clones, approximately 80% of them seen just once; the ten biggest clones take up roughly 13%. Sequencing was done on a sample of PBMCs. The receptor set was obtained from a woman between 25 and 40 years old in good health and CMV-seropositive.

The gene calls are TRBV6-6 and TRBJ1-4; perhaps TRBD1 as D (5 bases). The CDR3 is made up of 14 amino acids. CDR1 and CDR2 from the germline V gene are MNHNY and SVGAGI (reference sequence). Trimming took 6 bases from V and 5 from J, leaving 13 bases between them. DNA for the CDR3: TGTGCCAGCAGACCGGGACGGGGGAATGAAAAACTGTTTTTT. As protein: CASRPGRGNEKLFF.

The rearrangement links TRBV18 to TRBJ2-4; 7 nucleotides agree with TRBD1. Germline CDR1 reads KGHSH; CDR2 reads LQKENI. This CDR3 spans 15 amino acids. The trim removed 3 bases at V and 0 bases at J, leaving 2 bases unmatched. As DNA, the CDR3 is TGTGCCAGCTCACCCCAGGGGGTAGCCAAAAACATTCAGTACTTC. It encodes CASSPQGVAKNIQYF.

The V gene is TRBV29-1, the J gene TRBJ2-2; 7 positions agree with TRBD1. The CDR3 has 14 residues. CDR1 and CDR2 from the germline V gene are SQVTM and ANQGSEA. V was pared by 7 bases and J by 3 bases, with 8 bases of the junction left unmatched. The CDR3 bases are TGCAGCGCAGGACGGACAGGAGACACCGGGGAGCTGTTTTTT. It codes for CSAGRTGDTGELFF.

The V call is TRBV5-1, the J call TRBJ2-1; TRBD1 aligns across 7 bases. After removal of 4 bases from V and 8 bases from J, the junction contained 9 bases not matched to a gene. The CDR3 has 14 residues. The V gene's germline CDR1 is SGHRS and CDR2 YFSETQ. CDR3 loop: CASSTRQGVYEQFF. The CDR3 DNA reads TGCGCCAGCAGCACCCGGCAGGGGGTCTATGAGCAGTTCTTC.

This clone appeared a few times. The V call is TRBV5-1, the J call TRBJ1-5; D not certain. Germline assignment: CDR1 SGHRS and CDR2 YFSETQ. Trimming stripped 0 bases from V and 3 bases from J, with 4 bases between. This CDR3 is built from 13 residues. CDR3 sequence: CASSLDNNQPQHF. The CDR3 DNA reads TGCGCCAGCAGCTTGGACAACAATCAGCCCCAGCATTTT. Full variable domain (outside the CDR3, taken from reference TRBV5-1 and TRBJ1-5): KAGVTQTPRYLIKTRGQQVTLSCSPISGHRSVSWYQQTPGQGLQFLFEYFSETQRNKGNFPGRFSGRQFSNSRSEMNVSTLELGDSALYLCASSLDNNQPQHFGDGTRLSIL.